These 13 T cell receptor beta chains came from one sample sequenced in a study of cytomegalovirus exposure and HLA in healthy donors. PCR was performed using 60 Vbeta and 13 Jbeta primers. TCRdb keeps only in-frame clones here, not all; method: immunoSEQ multiplex PCR. The repertoire table contains 200,000 or so clones. Source material: PBMCs. The receptors were gathered from a boy aged 5-17 years in good health and CMV-seronegative.

J is TRBJ2-1 and V is TRBV2; 7 nucleotides align to TRBD2. Unmatched junction bases numbered 9, after V lost 8 bases and J lost 8 bases. Germline CDR1 is SNHLY and CDR2 is FYNNEI. This CDR3 is built from 13 residues. The CDR3 bases are TGTGCCAGCCTCGGCCTGGGAGGGCATGAGCAGTTCTTC. It codes for CASLGLGGHEQFF.

The genes are TRBV29-1 and TRBJ1-1, with TRBD1 as a possible D gene (5 bases). Germline V gene sequence: CDR1 SQVTM, CDR2 ANQGSEA. Trimming removed 6 bases at V and 4 bases at J, with 12 bases between. The CDR3 consists of 12 residues. The CDR3 protein is CSVLSGRTEAFF. Written as DNA, the CDR3 is TGCAGCGTATTGTCAGGGCGCACTGAAGCTTTCTTT. Supplemented by reference TRBV29-1 and TRBJ1-1, the full variable domain reads SAVISQKPSRDICQRGTSLTIQCQVDSQVTMMFWYRQQPGQSLTLIATANQGSEATYESGFVIDKFPISRPNLTFSTLTVSNMSPEDSSIYLCSVLSGRTEAFFGQGTRLTVV.

This chain connects TRBV9 to TRBJ2-1; unclear D gene. The CDR3 is made up of 15 amino acids. The germline V and J ends were trimmed by 0 bases and 3 bases, with 10 bases remaining between them. The germline V gene has CDR1 SGDLS and CDR2 YYNGEE. Written as DNA, the CDR3 is TGTGCCAGCAGCGTAGGGAGCCTTATCTACAATGAGCAGTTCTTC. Its translation: CASSVGSLIYNEQFF.

J is TRBJ2-2 and V is TRBV2, with a tentative D call TRBD2 (5 bases). This CDR3 has 14 residues. Germline CDR1 is SNHLY and CDR2 is FYNNEI. The V gene lost 3 bases and the J gene lost 7 bases, with 12 bases spanning the gap. The CDR3 DNA reads as TGTGCCAGCAGTGACGGACTCCTCATCGGGGAGCTGTTTTTT. As protein: CASSDGLLIGELFF.

The chain combines TRBV9 with TRBJ2-1; a possible D gene is TRBD1 (6 bases). The CDR3 runs to 16 residues. Germline V gene lookup returns CDR1 SGDLS and CDR2 YYNGEE. V lost 2 bases to trimming and J lost 0 bases, with 12 bases between them. The CDR3 DNA reads as TGTGCCAGCAGCGTTCGACAGGCCAGCTCCTACAATGAGCAGTTCTTC. Protein: CASSVRQASSYNEQFF.

This chain links TRBV11-2 with TRBJ2-7; D might be TRBD1 (5 bases). Germline CDR1 SGHAT, CDR2 FQNNGV. V was clipped by 1 base and J by 1 base, with 8 bases between them. The CDR3 is 14 residues long. The CDR3 sequence is CASSLVKGSYEQYF. The CDR3 region has the DNA TGTGCCAGCAGCTTAGTAAAGGGGTCCTACGAGCAGTACTTC.

The rearrangement uses TRBV6-5 and TRBJ1-2; TRBD1 aligns across 8 bases. Germline V gives CDR1 MNHEY, CDR2 SVGAGI. V shed 4 bases and J 2 bases; nucleotides not matched to a gene: 6. The CDR3 runs 15 residues. In nucleotides, the CDR3 is TGTGCCAGCAGTTCATTAACAGGGGGGAACTATGGCTACACCTTC. Its protein is CASSSLTGGNYGYTF.

As regards this clone: Mismatch with germline at one junction end may stem from a read error. This sequence joins TRBV9 and TRBJ2-2; 8 positions match TRBD1. This CDR3 spans 16 amino acids. Germline lookup yields CDR1 SGDLS and CDR2 YYNGEE. The CDR3 is CASSVGDRGPNGGLFF. In DNA form, the CDR3 reads TGTGCCAGCAGCGTTGGAGACAGGGGTCCTAACGGGGGGCTGTTTTTT.

This sequence joins TRBV29-1 and TRBJ1-2; possible D gene TRBD1, 6 bases. The CDR3 totals 12 residues. Between the trimmed V and J ends, which lost 3 bases and 7 bases, there was a span of 12 bases. CDR1 SQVTM and CDR2 ANQGSEA come from the germline V gene. CDR3 DNA sequence: TGCAGCGTTGACCAGGGGTTGAGTGGCTACACCTTC. Translating gives CSVDQGLSGYTF.

V and J are TRBV7-3 and TRBJ1-3, with TRBD1 as a possible D gene (5 bases). Germline CDR1 reads SGHTA; CDR2 reads FQGTGA. The CDR3 is 15 residues long. The ends were cut back, 3 bases at V and 2 bases at J, with 11 bases in the middle. CDR3 residues: CASSLAGYAGNTIYF. The DNA for the CDR3 is TGTGCCAGCAGCTTGGCAGGGTACGCTGGAAACACCATATATTTT.

The genes are TRBV2 and TRBJ2-3; D perhaps matches TRBD2 (7 bases). The length of the CDR3 is 15 residues. The V end was cut by 4 bases, the J end by 7 bases, with 18 bases between. Germline CDR1 reads SNHLY; CDR2 reads FYNNEI. The CDR3 sequence: CASSVFWGGQYTQYF. The DNA of the CDR3 is TGTGCCAGCAGTGTCTTTTGGGGGGGCCAGTATACGCAGTATTTT.

The chain links TRBV7-9 to TRBJ1-2, with D perhaps TRBD1 (5 bases). The CDR3 consists of 15 residues. The V end was cut by 3 bases, the J end by 3 bases, with 14 bases between. The germline CDR1 and CDR2 sequences are SEHNR and FQNEAQ (reference sequence). CDR3 region: CASSFREEVDYGYTF. For the CDR3, the DNA is TGTGCCAGCAGCTTCAGGGAAGAGGTTGACTATGGCTACACCTTC.

This chain links TRBV10-3 with TRBJ2-7; 7 positions agree with TRBD1. J was trimmed by 3 bases and V by 10 bases; bases with no gene match: 9. CDR3 length equals 13 residues. Germline CDR1 and CDR2: ENHRY and SYGVKD. CDR3 DNA: TGTGCCACTACCGACAGGGTACTCTACGAGCAGTACTTC. Translated, it gives CATTDRVLYEQYF.